The 8 T cell receptor beta chains listed next were all sequenced from one sample in a study of shared clonotypes between healthy human individuals (TCRdb year 2020). Receptors were amplified or captured by the immunoSEQ multiplex PCR assay. As stored in TCRdb, this immuneACCESS dataset retains in-frame rearrangements with V and J assigned. A fraction of the clones does not appear; measured against another copy, unresolved V genes explain less than half of the discrepancy, and the remainder lacks a known reason. The sample data list about 600,000 clones, and around 97% of these were observed just once. The leading ten clones occupy 0.055% to 0.07% of the sample. The sequencing input was naive CD4+ T cells sorted from blood. The sample's cell subset or site label is to be understood as: CD45RA+ positively selected. Every receptor here comes from a woman aged 30 to 39 in good health.

V usage is TRBV19 and J usage is TRBJ2-1; 8 positions match TRBD2. The CDR3 contains 15 residues. CDR1 is LNHDA and CDR2 is SQIVND in the germline V gene (reference sequence). The trim removed 4 bases at V and 8 bases at J, leaving 10 bases unmatched. The CDR3, as DNA: TGTGCCAGTAGTACCCCGGGAGGGCCCGATGATGAGCAGTTCTTC. Residues: CASSTPGGPDDEQFF.

A note on this clone: Other nucleotide sequences from this sample produce the same CDR3. The chain links TRBV7-9 to TRBJ1-4; D call uncertain. Germline V lookup: CDR1 SEHNR, CDR2 FQNEAQ (reference sequence). The CDR3 covers 12 residues. V lost 3 bases and J lost 8, with 7 bases in between. This CDR3 is CASSFEGEKLFF. The CDR3 nucleotides read TGTGCCAGCAGCTTCGAGGGCGAAAAACTGTTTTTT.

This clone was seen only a few times. V usage is TRBV5-1 and J usage is TRBJ2-5, with D unclear. The CDR3 consists of 10 residues. Trimming stripped 0 bases from V and 6 bases from J, with 0 bases between. Germline CDR1 reads SGHRS; CDR2 reads YFSETQ. CDR3: CASSLETQYF. For the CDR3, the DNA is TGCGCCAGCAGCTTGGAGACCCAGTACTTC.

This sequence joins TRBV19 and TRBJ2-1; the match to TRBD2 covers 10 bases. This CDR3 contains 16 residues. Germline V gives CDR1 LNHDA, CDR2 SQIVND (reference sequence). V lost 7 bases, J lost 8 bases, and 14 bases stayed unmatched. The CDR3 DNA is TGTGCCAGTACCCCTATGACTAGCGGGCCGGGGGATGAGCAGTTCTTC. It codes for CASTPMTSGPGDEQFF.

This chain uses TRBV27 with TRBJ2-7; 7 bases line up with TRBD1. This CDR3 region has 14 residues. V dropped 7 bases and J dropped 2; count of bases not matched to a gene: 8. From germline, CDR1 is MNHEY and CDR2 SMNVEV (reference sequence). The CDR3 loop reads CASTRTTGPYEQYF. CDR3 sequence (DNA): TGTGCCAGCACCCGAACGACAGGGCCCTACGAGCAGTACTTC.

The chain uses TRBV4-2 and TRBJ1-5, with D possibly matching TRBD1 (5 bases). Trimming stripped 2 bases from V and 0 bases from J, with 20 bases between. The length of the CDR3 is 19 residues. Looked up from germline, CDR1 is LGHNA and CDR2 is YNFKEQ. As DNA, the CDR3 is TGTGCCAGCAGCCAATCGAGGGACGCCCGTCTTAATAGCAATCAGCCCCAGCATTTT. This encodes CASSQSRDARLNSNQPQHF.

The gene calls are TRBV10-1 and TRBJ2-1; 9 bases map to TRBD1. Per germline, CDR1 WNHNN and CDR2 SYGVQD (reference sequence). J was trimmed by 7 bases and V by 7 bases; bases with no gene match: 8. The CDR3 consists of 14 residues. CDR3 amino acids: CASTAMGTGNEQFF. CDR3 DNA: TGCGCCAGCACCGCCATGGGGACAGGGAATGAGCAGTTCTTC.

This chain uses TRBV19 with TRBJ2-1; D unresolved. With 1 base removed from V and 9 bases from J, the gap between germline ends came to 13 bases. Germline V gene data show CDR1 as LNHDA and CDR2 as SQIVND (reference sequence). The CDR3 covers 14 residues. CDR3: CASSIGYSLGEQFF. Here the CDR3 DNA reads TGTGCCAGTAGTATAGGGTATAGTCTGGGTGAGCAGTTCTTC.